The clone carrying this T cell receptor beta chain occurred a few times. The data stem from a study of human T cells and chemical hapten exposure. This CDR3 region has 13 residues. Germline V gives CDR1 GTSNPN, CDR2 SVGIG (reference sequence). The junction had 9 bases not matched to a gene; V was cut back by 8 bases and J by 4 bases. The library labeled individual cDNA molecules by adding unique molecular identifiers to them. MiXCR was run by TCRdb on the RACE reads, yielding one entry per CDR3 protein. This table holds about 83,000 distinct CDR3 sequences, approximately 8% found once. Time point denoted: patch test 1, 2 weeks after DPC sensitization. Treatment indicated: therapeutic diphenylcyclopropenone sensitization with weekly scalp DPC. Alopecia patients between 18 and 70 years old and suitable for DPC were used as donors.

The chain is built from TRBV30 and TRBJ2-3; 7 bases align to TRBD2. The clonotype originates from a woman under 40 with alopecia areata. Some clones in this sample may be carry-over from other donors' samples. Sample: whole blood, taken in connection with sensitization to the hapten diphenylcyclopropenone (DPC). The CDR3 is CARKAGFSDTQYF. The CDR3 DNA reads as TGTGCCAGAAAAGCGGGGTTTTCAGATACGCAGTATTTT. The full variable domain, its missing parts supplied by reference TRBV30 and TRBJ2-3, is SQTIHQWPATLVQPVGSPLSLECTVEGTSNPNLYWYRQAAGRGLQLLFYSVGIGQISSEVPQNLSASRPQDRQFILSSKKLLLSDSGFYLCARKAGFSDTQYFGPGTRLTVL.